This TCR beta chain was identified during a study of cytotoxic CD8 clonotypes in ibrutinib-treated CLL. Study as a whole: Patients attained approximately 25 partial and 2 complete responses; at median 68 months, about 14 remained remitted while around twelve progressed.

Target depth was 1 in 200,000 to 1 in 1 million T cells, about 10x per clonotype. Here immunoSEQ multiplex PCR was the method, and the copy in TCRdb shows in-frame clones only, minus some. The data show approximately 45,000 clones, 65% seen once. This clone has ten or more counts. Its cognate antigen is unknown. This CDR3 spans 14 amino acids. CDR1 and CDR2 from the germline V gene are SGHVS and FNYEAQ. V lost 3 bases, J lost 6 bases, and 11 bases lay in between. Points from the study as a whole: Relative to age-matched healthy donors, clonality at baseline was higher, and it tracked circulating CD8+ T-cell counts. Sustained-remission and progressing patients were not sampled at matched times.

The sequences come from PBMCs, collected after 24 months of ibrutinib treatment. The chain employs TRBV7-6 and TRBJ2-2; D possibly uses TRBD1 or TRBD2 (5 bases each). The TCR sequence derives from a human donor with chronic lymphocytic leukemia. CDR3 amino acids: CASSLQGRAGELFF. The CDR3 nucleotides are TGTGCCAGCAGCTTGCAGGGACGGGCCGGGGAGCTGTTTTTT.